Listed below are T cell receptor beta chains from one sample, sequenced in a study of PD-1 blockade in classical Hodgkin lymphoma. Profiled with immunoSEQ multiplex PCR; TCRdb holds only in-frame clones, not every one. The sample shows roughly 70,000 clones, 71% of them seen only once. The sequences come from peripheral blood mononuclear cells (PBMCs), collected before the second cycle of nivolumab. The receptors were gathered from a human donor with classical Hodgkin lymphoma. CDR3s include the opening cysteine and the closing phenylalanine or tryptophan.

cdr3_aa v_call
CASSFPNRGGYGYTF TRBV5-1
CASSYRSSYEQYF TRBV5-1
CASSLAASNTEAFF TRBV5-1
CASSRVAGGSSSRTGELFF TRBV7-9
CASSESPVNEQFF TRBV10-1
CASSTSVTAGGLAPRDNEQFF TRBV19
CASSPSRTGSADTEAFF TRBV14
CASSFRAGSNQPQHF TRBV6-5
CASSPPRGSNTGELFF TRBV18
CASSEAGGRGKGYTF TRBV2
CASSSGQIQETQYF TRBV5-1
CASSLDRVDEQYF TRBV5-4
CASSPSVGRRVNYGYTF TRBV5-6
CAWSGTGPVAGELFF TRBV30
CSPGQGYNEQFF TRBV29-1
CASSPTSLLTDTQYF TRBV9
CASSLDGIVNYGYTF TRBV7-9
CASSLVPVTDTQYF TRBV11-3
CACQTGGSEAFF TRBV30
CASSPAVTGELFF TRBV18
CAWTKESPLHF TRBV30
CASSLDPNTGELFF TRBV7-9
CASSLRQESSGNTIYF TRBV11-2
CASSKTGSREGSMNTEAFF TRBV21-1
CASSLRSGRAVTDTQYF TRBV13
CATSGQANTEAFF TRBV15
CASRLPTGRGPETQYF TRBV7-9
CASSLEGQGSHGYTF TRBV5-1
CASSSTGVNEKLFF TRBV5-1
CASSYMGQGANEQFF TRBV6-5
CASSPVDRDRGRPYEQYF TRBV7-9
CASSKGNSNTEAFF TRBV25-1
CASSYSGQGYEQYF TRBV6-6
CASSERVRNSPLHF TRBV6-1
CASSSLGGAQYF TRBV14
CASSSAGALQETQYF TRBV11-2
CASSARDRSYTF TRBV5-6
CASSLEDGDTGELFF TRBV5-1
CASSVNSGGGTDTQYF TRBV9
CASSLKRDSARGIDSPLHF TRBV5-8
CASSLTSIGAETQYF TRBV7-2
CASSSHYREDGYEQYF TRBV7-9
CASSSWGDSYGYTF TRBV7-2
CASCRDNYGYTF TRBV6-5
CASRQVVETQYF TRBV6-1
CASKTGQGISLNYGYTF TRBV6-4
CASSFTGTGAFTEAFF TRBV5-5
CASSLLDTKKNIQYF TRBV28
CASSRQGPSYEQYF TRBV25-1
CASSFSTGTVFYEQYF TRBV27
CSVRATGGGEKLFF TRBV29-1
CASSLGTTNQPQHF TRBV11-2
CSVRETGSNSAEAFF TRBV29-1
CASSLRGGWSTEAFF TRBV6-5
CASVARSGELFF TRBV19
CAWTAIVKNTEAFF TRBV30
CASSIGLAVLSEQYF TRBV19
CATRSTGRGTQYF TRBV28
CATHRQGGNPNYGYTF TRBV19
CSVVSGGISEAFF TRBV29-1